These 18 T cell receptor beta chains were sequenced from one sample in a study of CD8+ T cells in alopecia areata. Treatment: oral pan-JAK inhibitor, 5-10 mg twice daily. Reverse transcription of extracted RNA yielded cDNA, which provided the sequencing template. The table came from immunoSEQ multiplex PCR; TCRdb's copy has only in-frame clones and leaves some out. Seen here are over 100,000 clones, around 53% observed once, and the top ten hold 9% to 15%. The sample was CD8+ T cells sorted from blood, taken at week 24, from a patient treated with tofacitinib. These TCRs come from a human donor with alopecia areata.

This chain uses TRBV29-1 with TRBJ2-1; D possibly corresponds to TRBD1 (5 bases). CDR3 length equals 13 residues. The germline V gene has CDR1 SQVTM and CDR2 ANQGSEA. The ends were cut back, 6 bases at V and 7 bases at J, with 16 bases in the middle. CDR3 nucleotides: TGCAGCGTCGTGACAGTCCTGAGAAATGAGCAGTTCTTC. Residues: CSVVTVLRNEQFF.

The genes are TRBV6-5 and TRBJ2-5; no definite D call. The germline V gene encodes CDR1 MNHEY and CDR2 SVGAGI. The CDR3 is made up of 13 amino acids. Trimming stripped 0 bases from V and 5 bases from J, with 7 bases between. The chain's CDR3 is CASSYSGQETQYF. As DNA, the CDR3 is TGTGCCAGCAGTTACTCAGGGCAGGAGACCCAGTACTTC.

The chain carries TRBV11-2 and TRBJ1-1; D call uncertain. This CDR3 comprises 12 residues. V lost 6 bases and J lost 7, with 12 bases in between. Germline V gene data show CDR1 as SGHAT and CDR2 as FQNNGV. CDR3 sequence: CASSPFNVEAFF. The CDR3 bases are TGTGCCAGCAGTCCTTTTAACGTTGAAGCTTTCTTT.

The genes are TRBV30 and TRBJ2-7; possible D gene TRBD1, 6 bases. Germline values: CDR1 GTSNPN, CDR2 SVGIG (reference sequence). V gave up 8 bases and J gave up 6 bases, with 17 bases separating them. The CDR3 is 12 amino acids. CDR3 in DNA: TGTGCCCTTGGGGAAGGGGGTGGCGAGCAGTACTTC. This gives the protein CALGEGGGEQYF.

J is TRBJ1-1 and V is TRBV2, with 11 positions matching TRBD1. The CDR3 runs 14 residues. The V segment lost 9 bases and the J segment 1 base; nucleotides outside the gene matches: 4. In germline, CDR1 is SNHLY, CDR2 FYNNEI. CDR3 residues: CARDRGLENTEAFF. DNA for the CDR3: TGTGCCAGGGACAGGGGGCTAGAGAACACTGAAGCTTTCTTT. Supplemented by reference TRBV2 and TRBJ1-1, the full variable domain reads EPEVTQTPSHQVTQMGQEVILRCVPISNHLYFYWYRQILGQKVEFLVSFYNNEISEKSEIFDDQFSVERPDGSNFTLKIRSTKLEDSAMYFCARDRGLENTEAFFGQGTRLTVV.

V usage is TRBV10-3 and J usage is TRBJ1-1, with 9 bases matching TRBD1. The germline CDR1 and CDR2 sequences are ENHRY and SYGVKD. The V and J ends lost 4 bases and 0 bases, in that order; junction bases with no gene match: 15. There are 19 residues in the CDR3. The CDR3 here is CAISVIGTGLASMNTEAFF. The CDR3, as DNA: TGTGCCATCAGTGTTATTGGGACAGGGCTGGCGTCCATGAACACTGAAGCTTTCTTT.

In its sample, this clone was seen a few times. The V gene is TRBV9, the J gene TRBJ1-1; the D is unclear. CDR3 length equals 16 residues. V was trimmed by 0 bases and J by 0 bases, leaving 12 bases between them. Germline values: CDR1 SGDLS, CDR2 YYNGEE. The CDR3 DNA reads as TGTGCCAGCAGCGTAGGTGGCAGAAGCATGAACACTGAAGCTTTCTTT. Translating gives CASSVGGRSMNTEAFF.

This clone was seen only a few times. CDR3 region: CASSVAGNYGYTF. Here the CDR3 DNA reads TGTGCCAGCAGCGTAGCGGGAAACTATGGCTACACCTTC. V gene TRBV9 combines with J gene TRBJ1-2; D not certain. CDR1 and CDR2 (germline): SGDLS, YYNGEE. Trimming stripped 0 bases from V and 2 bases from J, with 5 bases between. The CDR3 runs 13 residues.

The CDR3 reads CASSLAGGYTF. CDR3 nucleotide sequence: TGTGCCAGCAGCTTAGCGGGTGGCTACACCTTC. This chain uses TRBV7-9 with TRBJ1-2; unclear D gene. This CDR3 region has 11 residues. Looked up from germline, CDR1 is SEHNR and CDR2 is FQNEAQ (reference sequence). V was clipped by 0 bases and J by 7 bases, with 3 bases between them.

The chain links TRBV5-1 to TRBJ2-7; D gene ambiguous. The CDR3 has 14 amino acids. Trimming shortened V by 4 bases and J by 2 bases, and 13 bases separated the two germline ends. The V gene's germline CDR1 is SGHRS and CDR2 YFSETQ. CDR3 protein: CASSEGIGTYEQYF. The CDR3 DNA reads TGCGCCAGCAGCGAAGGGATAGGCACCTACGAGCAGTACTTC. The variable domain in full, with the rest retrieved from reference TRBV5-1 and TRBJ2-7, is KAGVTQTPRYLIKTRGQQVTLSCSPISGHRSVSWYQQTPGQGLQFLFEYFSETQRNKGNFPGRFSGRQFSNSRSEMNVSTLELGDSALYLCASSEGIGTYEQYFGPGTRLTVT.

The gene calls are TRBV27 and TRBJ1-1; unclear D gene. Germline V gene data show CDR1 as MNHEY and CDR2 as SMNVEV (reference sequence). This CDR3 has 14 residues. V dropped 2 bases and J dropped 1 base, with 8 bases sitting between them. The CDR3: CASSLLGSNTEAFF. The CDR3 DNA follows: TGTGCCAGCAGTTTACTGGGGTCGAACACTGAAGCTTTCTTT.

This clone was seen a handful of times. The chain has TRBV13 and TRBJ2-7; 8 bases match TRBD2. With V trimmed by 5 bases and J by 4 bases, 4 bases remained unmatched. Per germline, CDR1 PRHDT and CDR2 FYEKMQ (reference sequence). The CDR3 covers 13 residues. CDR3 DNA sequence: TGTGCCAGCAGCCCCGGGAGGGTGTACGAGCAGTACTTC. It codes for CASSPGRVYEQYF.

The chain recombines TRBV4-3 with TRBJ2-7; D is perhaps TRBD2 (5 bases). The V end was cut by 0 bases, the J end by 4 bases, with 10 bases between. The CDR3 loop spans 14 amino acids. Germline-derived CDR1 and CDR2 are LGHNA and YSLEER. Written as DNA, the CDR3 is TGCGCCAGCAGCCAAGATGAACTAGGATACGAGCAGTACTTC. It codes for CASSQDELGYEQYF.

The chain carries TRBV6-6 and TRBJ1-6, with D possibly matching TRBD1 (6 bases). The CDR3 loop spans 15 amino acids. Trimming took 5 bases from V and 13 from J, leaving 21 bases between them. CDR1 is MNHNY and CDR2 is SVGAGI in the germline V gene (reference sequence). The CDR3 nucleotides are TGTGCCAGCAGTGCAGAGGACAGCGGCTGGGCGCCCCTCCACTTT. It translates to CASSAEDSGWAPLHF.

In its sample, this clone was seen a few times. The chain joins TRBV5-1 to TRBJ1-3; no definite D call. The CDR3 is made up of 13 amino acids. Germline values: CDR1 SGHRS, CDR2 YFSETQ. The germline V and J ends were trimmed by 4 bases and 3 bases, with 8 bases remaining between them. The CDR3 reads CASSPSDGNTIYF. For the CDR3, the DNA is TGCGCCAGCAGCCCCTCGGATGGAAACACCATATATTTT.

This clone was counted only a few times. The V and J genes are TRBV5-3 and TRBJ2-2; maybe TRBD1 (5 bases). TRBV5-3 is an ORF for which the function is uncertain. V was trimmed by 9 bases and J by 5 bases, leaving 20 bases between them. This CDR3 spans 15 amino acids. For the CDR3, the DNA is TGTGCCATATCCCCGAAGGGAAAGGGGACCGGGGAGCTGTTTTTT. Its translation is CAISPKGKGTGELFF.

The V call is TRBV18, the J call TRBJ1-2; 9 positions agree with TRBD1. J gave up 6 bases and V 3 bases, and 5 bases lay outside the gene matches. There are 14 residues in the CDR3. CDR1 and CDR2 from the germline V gene are KGHSH and LQKENI. The CDR3 loop is CASSPLTGGDGYTF. The CDR3 DNA sequence: TGTGCCAGCTCACCGTTGACAGGGGGAGATGGCTACACCTTC.

V gene TRBV11-2 combines with J gene TRBJ1-4, with TRBD1 as a possible D gene (6 bases). Germline V gene data show CDR1 as SGHAT and CDR2 as FQNNGV. This CDR3 has 15 residues. Between the trimmed V and J ends, which lost 1 base and 7 bases, there was a span of 13 bases. This CDR3 reads CASSLGVTGSEKLFF. CDR3 sequence (DNA): TGTGCCAGCAGCTTAGGGGTTACAGGGTCTGAAAAACTGTTTTTT.